These 18 T cell receptor beta chains were sequenced from one sample in a study of T cells in Graves' hyperthyroidism and ophthalmopathy. Amplified TCR beta CDR3 regions came from RNA transcripts. A first-round RT-PCR of the TCR CDR3 used the HTBI primer set. TCRdb called the multiplex PCR reads again in MiXCR, with one record for every CDR3 protein. This table holds fewer than 250,000 distinct CDR3 sequences, more than 15% found once. Sequenced input: blood. The receptors were gathered from a man over 45 with Graves' hyperthyroidism.

This clonotype was counted between two and nine times. The chain employs TRBV5-4 and TRBJ2-7, with 16 bases aligning to TRBD2. J lost 5 bases, V lost 4 bases, and 12 bases had no gene match. The CDR3 is 18 amino acids. Germline values: CDR1 SGHNT, CDR2 YYREEE (reference sequence). This CDR3 is CASSPGTSGRAWVDEQYF. CDR3 sequence (DNA): TGTGCCAGCAGCCCCGGGACTAGCGGGAGGGCCTGGGTCGACGAGCAGTACTTC.

The rearrangement joins TRBV4-2 to TRBJ1-5; D is ambiguous. CDR1 LGHNA and CDR2 YNFKEQ come from the germline V gene. Deletions cut 0 bases from V and 5 bases from J, with 8 bases between. The CDR3 has 14 residues. The DNA for the CDR3 is TGTGCCAGCAGCCAAGATCCCGGGGATCAGCCCCAGCATTTT. This gives the protein CASSQDPGDQPQHF.

This clonotype was seen many times. The chain joins TRBV3-1 to TRBJ2-7; D is unclear. CDR3 size: 17 residues. Per the germline V gene, CDR1 is LGHDT and CDR2 is YNNKEL (reference sequence). Trimming removed 1 base at V and 3 bases at J, with 19 bases between. Written as DNA, the CDR3 is TGTGCCAGCAGCCAAGCCTTTGGGCGTTACTTGAACTACGAGCAGTACTTC. This sequence encodes CASSQAFGRYLNYEQYF.

The chain employs TRBV5-8 and TRBJ2-2; possible D gene TRBD2, 5 bases. CDR1 is SGHTS and CDR2 is YDEGEE in the germline V gene. There are 15 residues in the CDR3. Trimming removed 4 bases at V and 3 bases at J, with 13 bases between. Here the CDR3 DNA reads TGTGCCAGCAGCCTAGACTGGACTGACACCGGGGAGCTGTTTTTT. This codes for CASSLDWTDTGELFF.

To note about this clonotype: A much more abundant neighbour one base away suggests this may be a read error. This chain uses TRBV7-2 with TRBJ2-1; TRBD2 matches at 10 bases. The CDR3 extends over 15 amino acids. Per germline, CDR1 SGHTA and CDR2 FQGNSA. V lost 5 bases, J lost 6 bases, and 7 bases stayed unmatched. DNA of the CDR3: TGTGCCAGCAGCCATTTGACTAGCGGGTGCAATGAGCAGTTCTTC. Its translation: CASSHLTSGCNEQFF.

The chain joins TRBV4-1 to TRBJ1-6; D may be TRBD1 (5 bases). V was cut by 6 bases and J by 7 bases, with 13 bases left in between. From germline, CDR1 is MGHRA and CDR2 YSYEKL. The CDR3 length is 14 residues. The CDR3 region is CASRSGTANSPLHF. CDR3 in DNA: TGCGCCAGCAGGTCCGGGACGGCGAATTCACCCCTCCACTTT.

This clonotype showed up just a few times. The chain joins TRBV2 to TRBJ1-4; D is undetermined. Trimming removed 6 bases at V and 6 bases at J, with 11 bases between. Germline V gene data show CDR1 as SNHLY and CDR2 as FYNNEI. The CDR3 runs to 13 residues. This chain's CDR3 is CASRLTLDEKLFF. CDR3 nucleotides: TGTGCCAGCAGGTTAACACTGGATGAAAAACTGTTTTTT.

The sample holds many counts of this clonotype. In DNA, the CDR3 is TGCGCCAGCAGCTTGGGCGGGAGCACCCCAGATACGCAGTATTTT. Translation gives CASSLGGSTPDTQYF. The chain joins TRBV5-1 to TRBJ2-3; TRBD2 aligns across 7 bases. This CDR3 contains 15 residues. The J segment lost 4 bases and the V segment lost 0 bases, leaving 5 bases of the junction unmatched. Germline values: CDR1 SGHRS, CDR2 YFSETQ.

This clonotype has a handful of counts. The V gene is TRBV10-3, the J gene TRBJ2-4, with D hard to call. Germline loops: CDR1 ENHRY, CDR2 SYGVKD. Trimming shortened V by 5 bases and J by 6 bases, and 14 bases separated the two germline ends. The CDR3 runs to 14 residues. The CDR3: CAISSSTNGNIQYF. The CDR3 region has the DNA TGTGCCATCAGTTCTTCCACTAACGGAAACATTCAGTACTTC.

At least ten counts were recorded for this clonotype. The V and J genes are TRBV11-2 and TRBJ1-1; D not certain. Germline V gene sequence: CDR1 SGHAT, CDR2 FQNNGV. This CDR3 comprises 15 residues. The V end was cut by 0 bases, the J end by 2 bases, with 10 bases between. The CDR3 spells CASSLEFDANTEAFF. In DNA, the CDR3 is TGTGCCAGCAGCTTAGAGTTCGACGCAAACACTGAAGCTTTCTTT.

This clonotype was observed a handful of times. The CDR3 DNA reads as TGTGCCACCAGTAGAGGACCCCAGGGAGGTGAGCAGTTCTTC. Translated, it gives CATSRGPQGGEQFF. The gene calls are TRBV24-1 and TRBJ2-1; a possible D gene is TRBD2 (6 bases). The CDR3 extends over 14 amino acids. Trimming took 6 bases from V and 9 from J, leaving 17 bases between them. Germline CDR1 and CDR2: KGHDR and SFDVKD.

This clonotype was counted many times. This sequence joins TRBV12-3 or TRBV12-4 and TRBJ2-1; perhaps TRBD1 as D (5 bases). Trimming removed 1 base at V and 2 bases at J, with 9 bases between. The CDR3 spans 15 residues. CDR3: CASSLGQGTYNEQFF. DNA of the CDR3: TGTGCCAGCAGTTTAGGGCAGGGAACCTACAATGAGCAGTTCTTC.

This clonotype was recorded at least ten times. This rearrangement joins TRBV18 to TRBJ2-3, with 11 bases matching TRBD2. CDR3 length equals 16 residues. V dropped 1 base and J dropped 0; count of bases not matched to a gene: 0. The germline V gene encodes CDR1 KGHSH and CDR2 LQKENI. CDR3 sequence (DNA): TGTGCCAGCTCACCACTAGCGGGAGGGAGCACAGATACGCAGTATTTT. This translates into CASSPLAGGSTDTQYF.

In its sample, this clonotype was seen many times. The CDR3, as DNA: TGTGCCAGCAGCACCCTGCCCGGGACCGGGGAGCTGTTTTTT. Its protein product is CASSTLPGTGELFF. The chain joins TRBV7-8 to TRBJ2-2; D not certain. This CDR3 has 14 residues. V lost 5 bases and J 5 bases, leaving 12 bases between the germline ends. From germline, CDR1 is SGHVS and CDR2 FQNEAQ.

This clonotype was detected ten times or more. The chain combines TRBV27 with TRBJ2-5, with 13 bases that match TRBD2. Losses at the gene ends were 7 bases for V and 5 bases for J; bases not matched to a gene: 4. The CDR3 consists of 14 residues. The V gene's germline CDR1 is MNHEY and CDR2 SMNVEV (reference sequence). The CDR3 DNA follows: TGTGCCAGCAAGGGACTAGCGGGATTGGAGACCCAGTACTTC. This translates into CASKGLAGLETQYF.

There are many counts of this clonotype. The V call is TRBV5-1, the J call TRBJ1-1, with D hard to call. The germline V gene encodes CDR1 SGHRS and CDR2 YFSETQ. Deletions cut 3 bases from V and 7 bases from J, with 16 bases between. The CDR3 loop spans 14 amino acids. The CDR3 DNA follows: TGCGCCAGCAGCTCTTCGAGGGAGGGAAATGAAGCTTTCTTT. Its protein product is CASSSSREGNEAFF.

The rearrangement joins TRBV18 to TRBJ2-6; D is ambiguous. V lost 4 bases to trimming and J lost 0 bases, with 7 bases between them. Germline CDR1 reads KGHSH; CDR2 reads LQKENI. The CDR3 runs to 15 residues. In nucleotides, the CDR3 is TGTGCCAGCTCACTCCTGGACTCTGGGGCCAACGTCCTGACTTTC. Encoded protein: CASSLLDSGANVLTF. The entire variable domain, with the rest obtained from reference TRBV18 and TRBJ2-6, is as follows: NAGVMQNPRHLVRRRGQEARLRCSPMKGHSHVYWYRQLPEEGLKFMVYLQKENIIDESGMPKERFSAEFPKEGPSILRIQQVVRGDSAAYFCASSLLDSGANVLTFGAGSRLTVL.

This clonotype was seen many times. CDR3 DNA: TGTGCCAGCAGCTTGGCACAGGGGGCAGGAGAGACCCAGTACTTC. Its protein is CASSLAQGAGETQYF. V is TRBV5-4 and J is TRBJ2-5, with 9 bases lining up with TRBD1. J gave up 4 bases and V 0 bases, and 4 bases lay outside the gene matches. Germline values: CDR1 SGHNT, CDR2 YYREEE (reference sequence). The CDR3 spans 15 residues.